This is a list of T cell receptor beta chains from one sample in a study of regulatory T cells in long-lasting Graves disease. One entry per CDR3 protein results from TCRdb running MiXCR on the multiplex PCR reads. Of hundreds of thousands of distinct CDR3 sequences in the sample, 16% were seen once. The same sample was also studied in work on T cells in Graves' hyperthyroidism and ophthalmopathy.

The specimen was peripheral blood mononuclear cells (PBMCs), collected at new diagnosis, from a patient treated with antithyroid drugs. Receptors were obtained from a young man with Graves disease. Both conserved end residues are part of each CDR3. D genes are given only for firm matches. Size is stated for part of the rows, as once, few or many counts, or as a class when the clone is expanded.

J gene: TRBJ2-3
V gene: TRBV20-1
clone size: NA
D gene: NA
CDR3 protein: CSARGLDDIGIRTDTQYF
CDR3 DNA: TGCAGTGCTAGAGGACTCGACGACATAGGGATCAGAACAGATACGCAGTATTTT

J gene: TRBJ2-5
V gene: TRBV5-1
clone size: NA
D gene: NA
CDR3 protein: CASSLNIQETQYF
CDR3 DNA: TGCGCCAGCAGCTTGAATATTCAAGAGACCCAGTACTTC

J gene: TRBJ2-7
V gene: TRBV27
clone size: many
D gene: NA
CDR3 protein: CASSRGADLSYEQYF
CDR3 DNA: TGTGCCAGTTCCCGAGGGGCTGACCTCTCCTACGAGCAGTACTTC

J gene: TRBJ2-5
V gene: TRBV6-1
clone size: many
D gene: NA
CDR3 protein: CASSDPQGIWETQYF
CDR3 DNA: TGTGCCAGCAGTGACCCTCAGGGGATATGGGAGACCCAGTACTTC

J gene: TRBJ1-1
V gene: TRBV20-1
clone size: NA
D gene: NA
CDR3 protein: CSARKGGGNTEAFF
CDR3 DNA: TGCAGTGCTAGAAAGGGCGGGGGGAACACTGAAGCTTTCTTT

J gene: TRBJ2-1
V gene: TRBV7-9
clone size: NA
D gene: NA
CDR3 protein: CASSKTPHYNEQFF
CDR3 DNA: TGTGCCAGCAGCAAAACTCCCCATTACAATGAGCAGTTCTTC

J gene: TRBJ2-7
V gene: TRBV13
clone size: many
D gene: NA
CDR3 protein: CASSFAGAYEQYF
CDR3 DNA: TGTGCCAGCAGCTTCGCAGGGGCATACGAGCAGTACTTC

J gene: TRBJ2-1
V gene: TRBV7-3
clone size: few
D gene: NA
CDR3 protein: CASSFISGGTESEQFF
CDR3 DNA: TGTGCCAGCAGCTTCATCTCGGGGGGCACGGAATCGGAGCAGTTCTTC

J gene: TRBJ1-5
V gene: TRBV20-1
clone size: few
D gene: NA
CDR3 protein: CSARDSGGGKPQHF
CDR3 DNA: TGCAGTGCTAGAGATTCGGGAGGTGGGAAGCCCCAGCATTTT

J gene: TRBJ1-2
V gene: TRBV10-2
clone size: few
D gene: NA
CDR3 protein: CASSEEGKTNYGYTF
CDR3 DNA: TGCGCCAGCAGTGAGGAGGGCAAAACTAACTATGGCTACACCTTC

J gene: TRBJ2-7
V gene: TRBV3-1
clone size: few
D gene: TRBD2
CDR3 protein: CASSHGGADEQYF
CDR3 DNA: TGTGCCAGCAGCCACGGGGGGGCGGACGAGCAGTACTTC

J gene: TRBJ1-1
V gene: TRBV24-1
clone size: NA
D gene: TRBD1
CDR3 protein: CATSDPGQGDTEAFF
CDR3 DNA: TGTGCCACCAGTGACCCCGGGCAGGGGGACACTGAAGCTTTCTTT

J gene: TRBJ1-5
V gene: TRBV27
clone size: many
D gene: NA
CDR3 protein: CASSPGLTSAQPQHF
CDR3 DNA: TGTGCCAGCAGTCCTGGACTGACTTCGGCTCAGCCCCAGCATTTT

J gene: TRBJ2-3
V gene: TRBV7-8
clone size: many
D gene: NA
CDR3 protein: CASSPYRVGGTQYF
CDR3 DNA: TGTGCCAGCAGCCCATACCGTGTCGGGGGAACGCAGTATTTT

J gene: TRBJ1-5
V gene: TRBV25-1
clone size: NA
D gene: NA
CDR3 protein: CASSDPTGGSNQPQHF
CDR3 DNA: TGTGCCAGCAGTGACCCGACAGGTGGGAGCAATCAGCCCCAGCATTTT

J gene: TRBJ1-5
V gene: TRBV5-1
clone size: few
D gene: TRBD1
CDR3 protein: CASSFWTGGNQPQHF
CDR3 DNA: TGCGCCAGCAGCTTTTGGACAGGGGGCAATCAGCCCCAGCATTTT

J gene: TRBJ1-4
V gene: TRBV12-3/TRBV12-4
clone size: many
D gene: NA
CDR3 protein: CASIGSLTGEKLFF
CDR3 DNA: TGTGCCAGCATAGGATCCTTAACAGGCGAAAAACTGTTTTTT

J gene: TRBJ2-2
V gene: TRBV9
clone size: few
D gene: NA
CDR3 protein: CASSQTRQNTGELFF
CDR3 DNA: TGTGCCAGCAGTCAAACGAGACAGAACACCGGGGAGCTGTTTTTT

J gene: TRBJ2-3
V gene: TRBV12-5
clone size: many
D gene: NA
CDR3 protein: CASGLGGADTQYF
CDR3 DNA: TGTGCTAGTGGTTTGGGGGGCGCAGATACGCAGTATTTT

J gene: TRBJ2-5
V gene: TRBV20-1
clone size: NA
D gene: TRBD1
CDR3 protein: CSAAGTGETQYF
CDR3 DNA: TGCAGTGCCGCCGGGACAGGAGAGACCCAGTACTTC

J gene: TRBJ2-1
V gene: TRBV10-3
clone size: NA
D gene: TRBD1
CDR3 protein: CAISVGTGNDEQFF
CDR3 DNA: TGTGCCATCAGTGTGGGGACAGGGAACGATGAGCAGTTCTTC

J gene: TRBJ2-1
V gene: TRBV3-1
clone size: few
D gene: TRBD2
CDR3 protein: CASSQDKPGTSAYNEQFF
CDR3 DNA: TGTGCCAGCAGCCAAGACAAGCCCGGGACTAGCGCTTACAATGAGCAGTTCTTC

J gene: TRBJ2-1
V gene: TRBV28
clone size: few
D gene: NA
CDR3 protein: CASSFPLITSSYNEQFF
CDR3 DNA: TGTGCCAGCAGTTTCCCCCTTATTACCAGCTCCTACAATGAGCAGTTCTTC

J gene: TRBJ2-3
V gene: TRBV30
clone size: many
D gene: TRBD2
CDR3 protein: CAWTLSGTSSDTQYF
CDR3 DNA: TGTGCCTGGACTCTGTCCGGGACTAGCTCCGATACGCAGTATTTT

J gene: TRBJ1-1
V gene: TRBV5-4
clone size: NA
D gene: TRBD1
CDR3 protein: CASSDPTQGVGTEAFF
CDR3 DNA: TGTGCCAGCAGCGATCCGACACAGGGGGTAGGGACTGAAGCTTTCTTT

J gene: TRBJ2-7
V gene: TRBV9
clone size: few
D gene: TRBD2
CDR3 protein: CASSEGLAGYEQYF
CDR3 DNA: TGTGCCAGCAGCGAGGGACTAGCGGGATACGAGCAGTACTTC

J gene: TRBJ2-1
V gene: TRBV7-3
clone size: few
D gene: TRBD2
CDR3 protein: CASTSSGLGLNEQFF
CDR3 DNA: TGTGCCAGCACATCGAGCGGACTAGGATTAAATGAGCAGTTCTTC

J gene: TRBJ1-4
V gene: TRBV28
clone size: many
D gene: NA
CDR3 protein: CATRSNEKLFF
CDR3 DNA: TGTGCCACCCGGTCTAATGAAAAACTGTTTTTT